One sample yielded the 8 T cell receptor beta chains listed below, sequenced in a study of T cell changes during pregnancy in multiple sclerosis. Produced via immunoSEQ multiplex PCR; TCRdb's table is partial and in-frame only. The table has 33,000 or so clones, over 90% seen once. The sample consisted of CD4+ T cells from peripheral blood mononuclear cells, taken in the third trimester of pregnancy. These receptor sequences come from a female donor in good health, enrolled as a control in a pregnancy study.

J is TRBJ1-5 and V is TRBV7-2, with D perhaps TRBD1 (5 bases). The CDR3 sequence is 16 residues long. The V gene's germline CDR1 is SGHTA and CDR2 FQGNSA. Trimming left V 1 base short and J 2 bases short, with 12 bases between. The CDR3 DNA sequence: TGTGCCAGCAGCTTAGGGGCAGGGATGCGCAATCAGCCCCAGCATTTT. Amino acid sequence: CASSLGAGMRNQPQHF.

The chain couples TRBV10-3 to TRBJ2-1; 10 bases line up with TRBD1. The CDR3 length is 16 residues. The J segment lost 7 bases and the V segment lost 2 bases, leaving 8 bases of the junction unmatched. Germline CDR1 is ENHRY and CDR2 is SYGVKD. The CDR3 is CAISEEPGQGKNEQFF. In nucleotides, the CDR3 is TGTGCCATCAGTGAGGAACCGGGACAGGGGAAGAATGAGCAGTTCTTC.

V gene TRBV6-5 combines with J gene TRBJ1-2; 8 nucleotides match TRBD1. This CDR3 contains 13 residues. Germline-derived CDR1 and CDR2 are MNHEY and SVGAGI. The V and J ends lost 6 bases and 8 bases, in that order; junction bases with no gene match: 8. The CDR3 coding sequence is TGTGCCAGCAGGCAGACAGGGGTTGGCGGCTACACCTTC. It specifies CASRQTGVGGYTF.

The V call is TRBV5-1, the J call TRBJ1-1; TRBD1 might be the D (5 bases). Per the germline V gene, CDR1 is SGHRS and CDR2 is YFSETQ. The CDR3 is 15 amino acids. V was trimmed by 5 bases and J by 3 bases, leaving 17 bases between them. The chain's CDR3 is CASRSIEGVYTEAFF. The DNA for the CDR3 is TGCGCCAGCAGGTCTATCGAAGGGGTGTACACTGAAGCTTTCTTT. Full variable domain (missing parts from reference TRBV5-1 and TRBJ1-1): KAGVTQTPRYLIKTRGQQVTLSCSPISGHRSVSWYQQTPGQGLQFLFEYFSETQRNKGNFPGRFSGRQFSNSRSEMNVSTLELGDSALYLCASRSIEGVYTEAFFGQGTRLTVV.

The gene calls are TRBV6-1 and TRBJ1-2, with TRBD1 matching 12 bases. The V and J ends lost 3 bases and 6 bases, in that order; junction bases with no gene match: 11. CDR1 is MNHNS and CDR2 is SASEGT in the germline V gene. CDR3 length equals 17 residues. The CDR3 DNA reads as TGTGCCAGCAGTGATCCCGGGACAGGGGGCAGCGGCGATGGCTACACCTTC. The encoded protein is CASSDPGTGGSGDGYTF.

The chain is built from TRBV2 and TRBJ1-6; a weak D match, TRBD1 (5 bases). Per the germline V gene, CDR1 is SNHLY and CDR2 is FYNNEI. The CDR3 has 15 residues. V was trimmed by 6 bases and J by 5 bases, leaving 14 bases between them. The CDR3 DNA reads TGTGCCAGCAGATTAGTAGACAGAGATAATTCACCCCTCCACTTT. As protein: CASRLVDRDNSPLHF.

V and J are TRBV27 and TRBJ1-6; 9 bases fit TRBD1. Germline V gene lookup returns CDR1 MNHEY and CDR2 SMNVEV (reference sequence). There are 16 residues in the CDR3. The V gene end was trimmed by 2 bases and the J gene end by 2 bases; junction bases not matched to a gene: 1. CDR3 in amino acids: CASSLRQGAYNSPLHF. The DNA of the CDR3 is TGTGCCAGCAGTTTACGACAGGGGGCCTATAATTCACCCCTCCACTTT.

This clone was seen a handful of times. The V gene is TRBV7-2, the J gene TRBJ1-6, with D uncertain. Germline V gene lookup returns CDR1 SGHTA and CDR2 FQGNSA. V gave up 5 bases and J gave up 7 bases, with 15 bases separating them. The CDR3 consists of 15 residues. DNA of the CDR3: TGTGCCAGCAGCCCCGCCGGGATAGGGAATTCACCCCTCCACTTT. Residues: CASSPAGIGNSPLHF. Together with reference TRBV7-2 and TRBJ1-6, the CDR3 gives the full variable domain: GAGVSQSPSNKVTEKGKDVELRCDPISGHTALYWYRQSLGQGLEFLIYFQGNSAPDKSGLPSDRFSAERTGGSVSTLTIQRTQQEDSAVYLCASSPAGIGNSPLHFGNGTRLTVT.